These 21 T cell receptor beta chains originate from one sample sequenced in a study of tumor-infiltrating lymphocytes in oesophageal squamous cell carcinoma. TCRdb recomputed calls from the PCR reads with MiXCR, one row per CDR3 protein. The sample holds about 11,000 distinct CDR3 sequences, about 60% seen once. What was sequenced was esophageal tumor tissue. The receptors derive from a male donor with esophageal squamous cell carcinoma.

This clonotype was found many times. The V call is TRBV6-2 or TRBV6-3, the J call TRBJ1-5, with D perhaps matching TRBD1 (5 bases). The CDR3 runs to 14 residues. The germline gives CDR1 MNHEY, CDR2 SVGEGT. The V end lost 2 bases, the J end lost 0 bases, and 5 bases lay between the germline ends. The CDR3 DNA sequence: TGTGCCAGCAGTTACGGGGGTAGCAATCAGCCCCAGCATTTT. Protein: CASSYGGSNQPQHF.

This chain connects TRBV30 to TRBJ2-1, with D uncertain. This CDR3 has 13 amino acids. V was cut by 0 bases and J by 6 bases, with 9 bases left in between. Germline CDR1 is GTSNPN and CDR2 is SVGIG (reference sequence). CDR3 region: CAWSVLAFNEQFF. CDR3 bases: TGTGCCTGGAGTGTACTCGCGTTCAATGAGCAGTTCTTC. Variable domain in full (rest from reference TRBV30 and TRBJ2-1): SQTIHQWPATLVQPVGSPLSLECTVEGTSNPNLYWYRQAAGRGLQLLFYSVGIGQISSEVPQNLSASRPQDRQFILSSKKLLLSDSGFYLCAWSVLAFNEQFFGPGTRLTVL.

In its sample, this clonotype was seen many times. V and J are TRBV27 and TRBJ2-5; the D call may be TRBD1 or TRBD2 (5 bases each). The V gene lost 5 bases and the J gene lost 5 bases, with 18 bases spanning the gap. Germline lookup yields CDR1 MNHEY and CDR2 SMNVEV (reference sequence). The CDR3 has 15 amino acids. In nucleotides, the CDR3 is TGTGCCAGCAGTCCCAATGGGGGAGTACCTGAGACCCAGTACTTC. Its protein is CASSPNGGVPETQYF.

By proportion, this clonotype is medium-sized. The chain couples TRBV6-1 to TRBJ1-1, with D unresolved. This CDR3 region has 12 residues. Trimming took 4 bases from V and 5 from J, leaving 8 bases between them. In germline, CDR1 is MNHNS, CDR2 SASEGT. CDR3 protein: CASSAWATEAFF. DNA of the CDR3: TGTGCCAGCAGTGCTTGGGCGACTGAAGCTTTCTTT.

The chain couples TRBV7-6 to TRBJ2-4; TRBD2 matches 13 bases. The CDR3 is 21 residues long. V shed 5 bases and J 0 bases; nucleotides not matched to a gene: 16. CDR1 is SGHVS, CDR2 FNYEAQ, per germline. The CDR3 reads CASSPTTSGGSDPLAKNIQYF. Here the CDR3 DNA reads TGTGCCAGCAGCCCCACGACTAGCGGGGGGTCAGACCCTCTAGCCAAAAACATTCAGTACTTC.

This clonotype was recorded at least ten times. The chain links TRBV6-4 to TRBJ2-1, with D unresolved. V was trimmed by 2 bases and J by 4 bases, leaving 6 bases between them. Germline CDR1 is MRHNA and CDR2 is SNTAGT. The CDR3 covers 13 residues. The CDR3 here is CASSDGEYNEQFF. The CDR3 DNA reads TGTGCCAGCAGTGACGGAGAATACAATGAGCAGTTCTTC.

J is TRBJ2-5 and V is TRBV12-3 or TRBV12-4; D remains unclear. Trimming removed 3 bases at V and 5 bases at J, with 13 bases between. This CDR3 is 14 amino acids long. CDR3 coding DNA: TGTGCCAGCAGTTTTAGGTCAGTCCGCGAGACCCAGTACTTC. Protein product: CASSFRSVRETQYF.

This clonotype was recorded only once. This rearrangement joins TRBV6-6 to TRBJ1-1, with D perhaps matching TRBD1 (5 bases). The CDR3 runs to 16 residues. In germline, CDR1 is MNHNY, CDR2 SVGAGI (reference sequence). The V gene lost 0 bases and the J gene lost 3 bases, with 14 bases spanning the gap. The CDR3 region is CASSYSSGTPDTEAFF. CDR3 bases: TGTGCCAGCAGTTACTCTTCCGGGACTCCGGACACTGAAGCTTTCTTT.

This clonotype has just a few counts. The genes are TRBV7-6 and TRBJ2-1; 14 bases map to TRBD2. From germline, CDR1 is SGHVS and CDR2 FNYEAQ. The CDR3 has 19 amino acids. The junction had 7 bases not matched to a gene; V was cut back by 3 bases and J by 0 bases. The CDR3 protein is CASSFRTGTSGSSYNEQFF. The DNA for the CDR3 is TGTGCCAGCAGCTTCCGGACCGGGACTAGCGGGAGCTCCTACAATGAGCAGTTCTTC.

The chain has TRBV7-9 and TRBJ1-1; no reliable D call. The germline gives CDR1 SEHNR, CDR2 FQNEAQ (reference sequence). The CDR3 has 15 amino acids. V shed 2 bases and J shed 0 bases, with 10 bases lying between them. The CDR3 nucleotides are TGTGCCAGCAGCTTATTAACCAACATGAACACTGAAGCTTTCTTT. Protein: CASSLLTNMNTEAFF. The whole variable domain, filled in from reference TRBV7-9 and TRBJ1-1, reads DTGVSQNPRHKITKRGQNVTFRCDPISEHNRLYWYRQTLGQGPEFLTYFQNEAQLEKSRLLSDRFSAERPKGSFSTLEIQRTEQGDSAMYLCASSLLTNMNTEAFFGQGTRLTVV.

The sample holds many counts of this clonotype. The chain combines TRBV9 with TRBJ2-1; 10 bases map to TRBD2. V shed 0 bases and J 5 bases; nucleotides not matched to a gene: 2. Germline V CDR1 and CDR2: SGDLS, YYNGEE. CDR3 length: 15 amino acids. CDR3 bases: TGTGCCAGCAGCGTAGTTAGCGGGAGGAACAATGAGCAGTTCTTC. This codes for CASSVVSGRNNEQFF.

The chain has TRBV24-1 and TRBJ2-5; D may be TRBD1 or TRBD2 (6 bases each). In germline, CDR1 is KGHDR, CDR2 SFDVKD. Trimming took off 2 bases at V and 5 bases at J, with 14 bases between the two ends. The CDR3 contains 15 residues. The CDR3 loop is CATSDWGASVETQYF. CDR3 in DNA: TGTGCCACCAGTGATTGGGGGGCGTCGGTGGAGACCCAGTACTTC.

This clonotype is a singleton in its sample. This chain joins TRBV28 and TRBJ2-4, with D tentatively TRBD1 (6 bases). V lost 6 bases and J 0 bases, leaving 12 bases between the germline ends. CDR3 length equals 15 residues. The germline V gene has CDR1 MDHEN and CDR2 SYDVKM. The CDR3 loop reads CASRRQELAKNIQYF. The CDR3 coding sequence is TGTGCCAGCAGGCGACAGGAACTAGCCAAAAACATTCAGTACTTC.

Ten or more counts support this clonotype. The CDR3 carries no conserved terminal phenylalanine or tryptophan, so it likely arises from a read error. The limits of the CDR3 on the DNA are not certain, so only TCRdb's listed CDR3 is given. The rearrangement uses TRBV7-9 and TRBJ2-3; the D call of TRBD2 is as the table states it, not checked on the DNA. With termini counted, the CDR3 has 17 amino acids. CDR1 SEHNR and CDR2 FQNEAQ come from the germline V gene (reference sequence). CDR3 protein: CASSLDRSVAAEQFFGP.

The chain combines TRBV7-8 with TRBJ2-5; 7 nucleotides match TRBD1. V lost 5 bases to trimming and J lost 11 bases; unmatched junction nucleotides: 17. The CDR3 has 15 residues. From germline, CDR1 is SGHVS and CDR2 FQNEAQ. The CDR3 spells CASSQRDSSYNEQYF. The CDR3 DNA follows: TGTGCCAGCAGCCAAAGGGACAGCTCCTACAATGAGCAGTACTTC.

This clonotype counts as large (0.1 to 1%). V and J are TRBV6-6 and TRBJ2-5; TRBD2 aligns across 13 bases. The V segment lost 0 bases and the J segment 4 bases; nucleotides outside the gene matches: 8. CDR1 MNHNY and CDR2 SVGAGI come from the germline V gene (reference sequence). The CDR3 runs 18 residues. The CDR3 is CASSYSGLAGEGAETQYF. CDR3 coding DNA: TGTGCCAGCAGTTACTCAGGACTAGCGGGAGAAGGCGCAGAGACCCAGTACTTC.

The V call is TRBV11-3, the J call TRBJ2-2; the match to TRBD2 covers 10 bases. Germline loops: CDR1 SGHNT, CDR2 YENEEA. The CDR3 has 17 amino acids. V was pared by 5 bases and J by 3 bases, with 9 bases of the junction left unmatched. The DNA for the CDR3 is TGTGCCAGCAGCGAATGGACTAGCGGAGAATACACCGGGGAGCTGTTTTTT. As protein: CASSEWTSGEYTGELFF. Full variable domain (missing parts from reference TRBV11-3 and TRBJ2-2): EAGVVQSPRYKIIEKKQPVAFWCNPISGHNTLYWYLQNLGQGPELLIRYENEEAVDDSQLPKDRFSAERLKGVDSTLKIQPAELGDSAVYLCASSEWTSGEYTGELFFGEGSRLTVL.

In its sample, this clonotype is medium-sized (0.01 to 0.1%). The chain employs TRBV6-1 and TRBJ2-6; a weak D match, TRBD1 (7 bases). The germline CDR1 and CDR2 sequences are MNHNS and SASEGT. CDR3 length: 17 residues. The germline V and J ends were trimmed by 8 bases and 0 bases, with 17 bases remaining between them. CDR3 nucleotide sequence: TGTGCCAGCGGTAAGACAGGGACTCTCTCTGGGGCCAACGTCCTGACTTTC. It encodes CASGKTGTLSGANVLTF.

V gene TRBV6-9 combines with J gene TRBJ2-6; TRBD1 is a possible D gene (6 bases). With 7 bases removed from V and 3 bases from J, the gap between germline ends came to 19 bases. Germline V gives CDR1 MNHGY, CDR2 SVAAGI. The CDR3 contains 17 residues. The CDR3 bases are TGTGCCAGCACTAAGAACAGGGTCTTTGGTGGGGCCAACGTCCTGACTTTC. Amino acid sequence: CASTKNRVFGGANVLTF.

The CDR3 bases are TGTGCCAGCAGCTTACGAAGGGGATACAATGAGCAGTTCTTC. This gives the protein CASSLRRGYNEQFF. The rearrangement links TRBV7-3 to TRBJ2-5, with D possibly TRBD1 on 5 matching bases. The better agreement between TRBJ2-1 and the DNA end casts doubt on the J call. The CDR3 runs to 14 residues. In germline, CDR1 is SGHTA, CDR2 FQGTGA.

This clonotype was found a few times. The CDR3 does not close with the conserved phenylalanine or tryptophan, likely indicating a read error. The DNA is left out, because the CDR3 cannot be placed on it with certainty; the CDR3 is given as TCRdb lists it. V and J are TRBV7-6 and TRBJ2-6; the D segment call TRBD2 is taken from the table without a DNA check. Per the germline V gene, CDR1 is SGHVS and CDR2 is FNYEAQ. 15 amino acids form the CDR3, both terminal residues included. The CDR3 is CASSAGTYNEQFFGA.